A selection of T cell receptor beta chains follows, all from one sample in a study of neurological immune-mediated disorders. TCRdb passed the 5' RACE reads through MiXCR, listing each CDR3 protein once. Of 20,000 to 25,000 distinct CDR3 sequences in the sample, 13% were seen once. Sequences were obtained from CD4+ T cells from blood. The source is a female donor with HTLV-1-associated myelopathy (HAM/TSP). The CDR3 runs from the conserved cysteine through the conserved F or W. A D gene is named only where the DNA matches it firmly. Size values are once, few and many counts, or a class for expanded clones, and some rows have none.

D	size	V	J	DNA	CDR3
TRBD2	many	TRBV20-1	TRBJ2-1	TGCAGTGCTAGAGTCGGGACTAGCGGCTACAATGAGCAGTTCTTC	CSARVGTSGYNEQFF
TRBD2	many	TRBV20-1	TRBJ2-3	TGCAGTGCTAGAGAGGGGACTACCACAGATACGCAGTATTTT	CSAREGTTTDTQYF
.	many	TRBV24-1	TRBJ2-1	TGTGCCACCAGTGAAACGGGGAGCTCCTACAATGAGCAGTTCTTC	CATSETGSSYNEQFF
.	.	TRBV20-1	TRBJ1-5	TGCAGTGCCAAGGCGTATAGCAATCACCCCCAGCATTTT	CSAKAYSNHPQHF
TRBD1	many	TRBV27	TRBJ1-2	TGTGCCAGCAGTTTATTTGGACAGGCTAACTATGGCTACACCTTC	CASSLFGQANYGYTF
.	many	TRBV11-3	TRBJ1-6	TGTGCCAGCAGCTTAGATCGGGGGAGTTCACCCCTCCACTTT	CASSLDRGSSPLHF
.	.	TRBV20-1	TRBJ1-2	TGCAGTGCCCACCGGGCGGGGGGGTTCGATGGCTACACCTTC	CSAHRAGGFDGYTF
.	many	TRBV9	TRBJ1-1	TGTGCCAGCAGCGTGGGGGGTACTGAAGCTTTCTTT	CASSVGGTEAFF
.	many	TRBV20-1	TRBJ1-2	TGCAGTGCTAGGGCCTTGACAGAGAACTATGGCTACACCTTC	CSARALTENYGYTF
.	many	TRBV27	TRBJ1-5	TGTGCCAGCAGTTTTAAGGGTGAGGATCAGCCCCAGCATTTT	CASSFKGEDQPQHF
.	many	TRBV10-2	TRBJ1-2	TGCGCCAGCAGTGTTATGAATAACTATGGCTACACCTTC	CASSVMNNYGYTF
.	few	TRBV3-1	TRBJ2-3	TGTGCCAGCAGCCAAGATCGTGATACGCAGTATTTT	CASSQDRDTQYF
TRBD1	many	TRBV20-1	TRBJ2-3	TGCAGTGCTAGAGTCACACAGGGGTCAGATACGCAGTATTTT	CSARVTQGSDTQYF
.	many	TRBV20-1	TRBJ1-1	TGCAGTGCTTCCCCACAGGGCTGGGAAGCTTTCTTT	CSASPQGWEAFF
TRBD2	.	TRBV18	TRBJ2-5	TGTGCCAGCTCACCGGGACTAGCTGGAGAGACCCAGTACTTC	CASSPGLAGETQYF
TRBD1	.	TRBV5-1	TRBJ1-1	TGCGCCAGCAGCTTGAAGGGACAGGGGAACACTGAAGCTTTCTTT	CASSLKGQGNTEAFF
.	many	TRBV27	TRBJ1-3	TGTGCCAGCAGTTTTGTCCCCCTTGCATCTGCGACAGGTGGAAACACCATATATTTT	CASSFVPLASATGGNTIYF
.	many	TRBV5-4	TRBJ1-4	TGTGCCAGCAGCTTGGACAGAGGTAATGAAAAACTGTTTTTT	CASSLDRGNEKLFF
.	many	TRBV7-7	TRBJ2-5	TGTGCTAGCAGCAGCAAGAGATCCTCCGCAGAGACCCAGTACTTC	CASSSKRSSAETQYF
.	many	TRBV11-3	TRBJ2-3	TGTGCCAGCAGCCGACGGGTCACAGATACGCAGTATTTT	CASSRRVTDTQYF
.	medium-sized	TRBV4-1	TRBJ1-6	TGCGCCAGCAGCCAAGGGCGACAAATTAATTCACCCCTCCACTTT	CASSQGRQINSPLHF
.	many	TRBV7-2	TRBJ2-1	TGTGCCAGCAGCCCAACTTACAATGAGCAGTTCTTC	CASSPTYNEQFF
.	many	TRBV12-3/TRBV12-4	TRBJ1-2	TGTGCCAGCAGTTTAGGCCCCTACAGGGAAATTCACTATGGCTACACCTTC	CASSLGPYREIHYGYTF
TRBD1	many	TRBV20-1	TRBJ2-7	TGCAGTGCTAGAGGGACAGGCCTTCGATTACCGACCTACGAGCAGTACTTC	CSARGTGLRLPTYEQYF
.	many	TRBV5-1	TRBJ2-1	TGCGCCAGCAGCTTGTTTGGGTTGAATGAGCAGTTCTTC	CASSLFGLNEQFF
TRBD2	many	TRBV5-5	TRBJ2-3	TGTGCCAGCAGCCCCGGGACTAGCGCCAGTCGATATACGCAGTATTTT	CASSPGTSASRYTQYF
.	medium-sized	TRBV12-3/TRBV12-4	TRBJ1-1	TGTGCCAGCAGTTTAGGTGAGAGCACTGAAGCTTTCTTT	CASSLGESTEAFF
.	many	TRBV5-1	TRBJ1-4	TGCGCCAGCAGTAGGGCTGATTACCATGAAAAACTGTTTTTT	CASSRADYHEKLFF
.	.	TRBV5-1	TRBJ2-7	TGCGCTAGCAGCTTGTTAGAGGTGACCTCCGGGCTCGAGCAGTACTTC	CASSLLEVTSGLEQYF
TRBD1	.	TRBV3-1	TRBJ1-6	TGTGCCAGCAGTCACCGGGACAGGCCTAATTCACCCCTCCACTTT	CASSHRDRPNSPLHF
.	many	TRBV3-1	TRBJ2-1	TGTGCCAGCAGCCAAGAGGTTCCCGGGAGCTTTACTTTGGGGCAGTTCTTC	CASSQEVPGSFTLGQFF
TRBD2	.	TRBV7-6	TRBJ2-5	TGTGCCAGCAACCCCCACTTACTAGCGGGAGTTCGCCCAGGGACCCAGTACTTC	CASNPHLLAGVRPGTQYF
.	.	TRBV3-1	TRBJ2-7	TGTGCCAGCAGAAAAACTACAACAGGGGCGGGGGAGCAGTACTTC	CASRKTTTGAGEQYF
TRBD1	.	TRBV25-1	TRBJ2-2	TGTGCTAGCAGTGAATTCGAAGGGGGCGTCACCGGGGAGCTGTTTTTT	CASSEFEGGVTGELFF
.	many	TRBV11-2	TRBJ1-6	TGTGCCAGCAGCTCCTACAGGGTTGATTCACCCCTCCACTTT	CASSSYRVDSPLHF
.	many	TRBV4-2	TRBJ2-2	TGTGCCAGCAGCCAAGACAACACCGGGGAGCTGTTTTTT	CASSQDNTGELFF
.	many	TRBV7-9	TRBJ2-5	TGTGCCAGCAGCACAGGCCTGACTAGTTTCCAAGAGACCCAGTACTTC	CASSTGLTSFQETQYF
TRBD2	many	TRBV12-3/TRBV12-4	TRBJ2-1	TGTGCCAGCAGTTTATGGGAGGCGGGAGGGGAGTTCTTC	CASSLWEAGGEFF
.	many	TRBV29-1	TRBJ2-5	TGCAGCGGGGGGGCGGGGGCTGAAGAGACCCAGTACTTC	CSGGAGAEETQYF
TRBD2	medium-sized	TRBV20-1	TRBJ2-1	TGCAGTGCTAGAGATGGGACTAGCGGGTTCTCCTACAATGAGCAGTTCTTC	CSARDGTSGFSYNEQFF
TRBD1	many	TRBV18	TRBJ1-2	TGTGCCAGCTCACCCCAAGGCGGTATTACAGGGGGCGAAGTCTATGGCTACACCTTC	CASSPQGGITGGEVYGYTF
.	many	TRBV20-1	TRBJ1-1	TGCAGTGCTAGAGCGGGAAACAGGGCTGGGACTGAAGCTTTCTTT	CSARAGNRAGTEAFF
TRBD2	many	TRBV29-1	TRBJ2-3	TGCAGCGTTGGGTCTAGCGGGAATTCTGATACACAGTATTTT	CSVGSSGNSDTQYF